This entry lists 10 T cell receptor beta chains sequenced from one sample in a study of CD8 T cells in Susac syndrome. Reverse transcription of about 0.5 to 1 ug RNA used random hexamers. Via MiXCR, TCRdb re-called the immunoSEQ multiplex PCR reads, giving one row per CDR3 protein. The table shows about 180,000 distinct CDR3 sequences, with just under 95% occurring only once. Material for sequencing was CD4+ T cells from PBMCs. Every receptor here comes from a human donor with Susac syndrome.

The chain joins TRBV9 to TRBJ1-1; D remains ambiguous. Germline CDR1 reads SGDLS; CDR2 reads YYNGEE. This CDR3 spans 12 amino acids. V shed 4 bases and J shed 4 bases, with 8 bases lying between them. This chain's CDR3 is CASSPFSTEAFF. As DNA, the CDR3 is TGTGCCAGCAGCCCCTTCAGCACTGAAGCTTTCTTT.

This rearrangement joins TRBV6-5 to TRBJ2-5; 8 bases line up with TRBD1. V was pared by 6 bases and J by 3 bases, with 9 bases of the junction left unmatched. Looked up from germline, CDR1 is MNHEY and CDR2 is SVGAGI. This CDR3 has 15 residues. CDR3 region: CASSVSAGGKETQYF. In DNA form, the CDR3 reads TGTGCCAGCAGCGTCAGCGCAGGGGGCAAAGAGACCCAGTACTTC.

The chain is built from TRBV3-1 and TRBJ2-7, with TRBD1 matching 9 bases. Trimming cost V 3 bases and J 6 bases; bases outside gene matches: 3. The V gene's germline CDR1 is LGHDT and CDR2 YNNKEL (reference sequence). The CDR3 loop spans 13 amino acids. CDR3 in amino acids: CASSQDRGSEQYF. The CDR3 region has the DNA TGTGCCAGCAGCCAGGACAGGGGTTCCGAGCAGTACTTC.

The CDR3 here is CASSVHRGVSNTEAFF. Here the CDR3 DNA reads TGTGCCAGTAGTGTCCACAGGGGGGTCTCGAACACTGAAGCTTTCTTT. The V call is TRBV19, the J call TRBJ1-1, with 8 positions matching TRBD1. J gave up 1 base and V 5 bases, and 9 bases lay outside the gene matches. In germline, CDR1 is LNHDA, CDR2 SQIVND (reference sequence). The CDR3 is 16 amino acids.

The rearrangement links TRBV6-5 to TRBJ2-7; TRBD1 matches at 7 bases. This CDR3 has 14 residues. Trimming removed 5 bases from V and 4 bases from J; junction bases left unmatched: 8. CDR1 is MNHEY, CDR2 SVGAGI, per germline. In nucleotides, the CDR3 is TGTGCCAGCAGTACCCGGACAGGACATTACGAGCAGTACTTC. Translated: CASSTRTGHYEQYF.

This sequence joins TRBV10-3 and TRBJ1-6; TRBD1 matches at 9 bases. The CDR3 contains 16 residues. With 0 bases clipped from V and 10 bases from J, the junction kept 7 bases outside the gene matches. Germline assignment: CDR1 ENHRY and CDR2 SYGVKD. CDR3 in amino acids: CAISESDWTGESPLHF. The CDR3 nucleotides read TGTGCCATCAGTGAGTCGGACTGGACAGGGGAATCACCCCTCCACTTT.

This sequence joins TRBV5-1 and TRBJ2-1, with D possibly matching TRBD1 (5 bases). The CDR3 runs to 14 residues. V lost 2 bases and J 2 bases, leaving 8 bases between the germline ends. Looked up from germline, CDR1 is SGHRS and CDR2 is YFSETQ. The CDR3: CASSFDSTYNEQFF. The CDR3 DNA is TGCGCCAGCAGCTTCGACAGTACCTACAATGAGCAGTTCTTC.

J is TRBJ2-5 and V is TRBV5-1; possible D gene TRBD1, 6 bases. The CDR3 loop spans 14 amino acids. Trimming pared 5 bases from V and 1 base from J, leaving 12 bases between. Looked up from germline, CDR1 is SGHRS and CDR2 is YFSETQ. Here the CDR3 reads CASSKGDPQETQYF. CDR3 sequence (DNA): TGCGCCAGCAGTAAGGGGGATCCCCAAGAGACCCAGTACTTC. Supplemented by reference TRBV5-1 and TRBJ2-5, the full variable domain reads KAGVTQTPRYLIKTRGQQVTLSCSPISGHRSVSWYQQTPGQGLQFLFEYFSETQRNKGNFPGRFSGRQFSNSRSEMNVSTLELGDSALYLCASSKGDPQETQYFGPGTRLLVL.

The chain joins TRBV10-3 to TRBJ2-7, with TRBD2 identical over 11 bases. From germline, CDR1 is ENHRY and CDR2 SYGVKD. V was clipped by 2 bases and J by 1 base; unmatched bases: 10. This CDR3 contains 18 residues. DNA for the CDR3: TGTGCCATCAGTGAGGCCGGGACTAGCGGTCAATATTCCTACGAGCAGTACTTC. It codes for CAISEAGTSGQYSYEQYF.

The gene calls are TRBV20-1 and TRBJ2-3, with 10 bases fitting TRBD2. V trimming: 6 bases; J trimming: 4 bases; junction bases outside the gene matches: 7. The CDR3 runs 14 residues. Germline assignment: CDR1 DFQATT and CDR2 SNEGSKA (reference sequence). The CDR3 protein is CSALISGRPDTQYF. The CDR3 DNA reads TGCAGTGCCTTGATTAGCGGGAGGCCAGATACGCAGTATTTT.